The T cell receptor (beta chain) under discussion was sequenced for a study of blood T cell repertoires in COVID-19. The wider study: Samples came from the United States, Italy and Spain, spanning acute and convalescent COVID-19. PBMCs, B-cell-depleted T cells, or T cells provided the cDNA or gDNA that made up the material.

Sequenced by immunoSEQ multiplex PCR; TCRdb stores in-frame clones only, minus some. This table holds about 280,000 clones, 65% to 90% found once. Sequenced material: peripheral blood. The source of this sequence is a woman between 70 and 85 years old with COVID-19, enrolled during active disease.

CDR3 DNA sequence: TGTGCCAGCAGTGAGGCGGACAGAAAAGCCTACGAGCAGTACTTC. Amino acid sequence: CASSEADRKAYEQYF. The chain links TRBV6-1 to TRBJ2-7; TRBD1 is a possible D gene (6 bases). Germline V lookup: CDR1 MNHNS, CDR2 SASEGT. CDR3 size: 15 residues. Trimming took off 3 bases at V and 2 bases at J, with 14 bases between the two ends.